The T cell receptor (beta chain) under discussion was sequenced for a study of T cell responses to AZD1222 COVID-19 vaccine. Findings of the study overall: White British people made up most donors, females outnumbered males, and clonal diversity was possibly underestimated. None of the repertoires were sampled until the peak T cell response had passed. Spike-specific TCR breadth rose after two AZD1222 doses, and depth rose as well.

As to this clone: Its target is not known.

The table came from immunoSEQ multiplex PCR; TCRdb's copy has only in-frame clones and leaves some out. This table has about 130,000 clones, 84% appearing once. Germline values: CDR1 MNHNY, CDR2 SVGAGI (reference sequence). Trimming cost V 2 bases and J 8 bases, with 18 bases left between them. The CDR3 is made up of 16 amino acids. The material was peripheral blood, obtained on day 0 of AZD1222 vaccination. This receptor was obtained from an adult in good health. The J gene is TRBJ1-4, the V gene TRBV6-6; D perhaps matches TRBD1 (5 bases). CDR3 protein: CASSYPGGGTGEKLFF. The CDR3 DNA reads TGTGCCAGCAGTTACCCCGGGGGGGGGACCGGGGAAAAACTGTTTTTT.